The 5 T cell receptor beta chains below all came from one sample that was sequenced in a study of cytotoxic CD8 clonotypes in ibrutinib-treated CLL (dated by TCRdb to the early 2020s). The method was the immunoSEQ multiplex PCR assay. TCRdb provides this immuneACCESS table in a form limited to in-frame rearrangements. Some clones are lacking; in checked studies, under half of them reflect an unresolved V gene, and why the rest are absent is not known. The sample table shows some 300,000 clones, and roughly 79% are seen once. The ten largest clones add up to 6.5% to 8% of the sample. The sample consisted of PBMCs, taken before ibrutinib treatment. The receptors were gathered from a human donor with chronic lymphocytic leukemia.

This clone appeared once. The J gene is TRBJ1-2, the V gene TRBV10-1, with D unclear. CDR1 and CDR2 from the germline V gene are WNHNN and SYGVQD (reference sequence). This CDR3 region has 15 residues. Trimming shortened V by 5 bases and J by 6 bases, and 19 bases separated the two germline ends. The CDR3 DNA is TGCGCCAGCAGTTCGATTTCGGGAACGGTGGATGGCTACACCTTC. Its translation is CASSSISGTVDGYTF.

The chain is built from TRBV27 and TRBJ1-1; a possible D gene is TRBD1 (5 bases). CDR1 MNHEY and CDR2 SMNVEV come from the germline V gene (reference sequence). The CDR3 is 14 residues long. The V and J ends lost 6 bases and 3 bases respectively, with 14 bases between them. The CDR3 loop reads CASRSPGSHTEAFF. The DNA of the CDR3 is TGTGCCAGCAGATCACCAGGGAGCCACACTGAAGCTTTCTTT.

This rearrangement joins TRBV5-4 to TRBJ2-2; perhaps TRBD2 as D (5 bases). Germline CDR1 and CDR2: SGHNT and YYREEE (reference sequence). This CDR3 spans 16 amino acids. Trimming cost V 4 bases and J 3 bases, with 16 bases left between them. CDR3 region: CASSAGRGQYTGELFF. In DNA, the CDR3 is TGTGCCAGCAGCGCCGGACGGGGTCAGTACACCGGGGAGCTGTTTTTT. Drawing the rest from reference TRBV5-4 and TRBJ2-2, the complete variable domain is ETGVTQSPTHLIKTRGQQVTLRCSSQSGHNTVSWYQQALGQGPQFIFQYYREEENGRGNFPPRFSGLQFPNYSSELNVNALELDDSALYLCASSAGRGQYTGELFFGEGSRLTVL.

The chain uses TRBV18 and TRBJ1-2; D remains unclear. Germline CDR1 reads KGHSH; CDR2 reads LQKENI. The CDR3 is 14 amino acids. V lost 3 bases and J 1 base, leaving 9 bases between the germline ends. Here the CDR3 reads CASSPSGFNYGYTF. The CDR3 DNA is TGTGCCAGCTCACCCTCAGGTTTTAACTATGGCTACACCTTC.

The chain recombines TRBV4-2 with TRBJ2-5; unclear D gene. Germline V gene sequence: CDR1 LGHNA, CDR2 YNFKEQ. Trimming stripped 7 bases from V and 0 bases from J, with 12 bases between. The CDR3 runs 14 residues. In DNA form, the CDR3 reads TGTGCCAGCACCCGTGAAGAGGACCAAGAGACCCAGTACTTC. Translating gives CASTREEDQETQYF.